Each of the 8 T cell receptor beta chains below was sequenced from the same sample in a study of T cells after yellow fever vaccination. TCRdb analysed the 5' RACE reads with MiXCR anew, one entry per CDR3 protein. The sample carries roughly 56,000 distinct CDR3 sequences, approximately 5.5% recorded once. The sequencing here drew on PBMCs, either bulk or a sorted T-cell subset (CD4+, CD8+, memory, or dextramer-sorted; not recorded which), taken on the day of the yellow fever booster vaccination. These receptors all come from a man aged 18 to 30 who received the YFV17D yellow fever vaccine.

This clonotype was seen many times. The rearrangement links TRBV7-9 to TRBJ2-3; TRBD1 is a possible D gene (5 bases). The CDR3 runs 14 residues. Germline CDR1 reads SEHNR; CDR2 reads FQNEAQ (reference sequence). The V and J ends lost 4 bases and 0 bases respectively, with 8 bases between them. CDR3 sequence: CASSSTVSTDTQYF. The CDR3 bases are TGTGCCAGCAGCTCGACAGTTAGCACAGATACGCAGTATTTT.

This chain uses TRBV7-6 with TRBJ2-5; possible D gene TRBD1, 6 bases. The CDR3 totals 16 residues. CDR1 is SGHVS, CDR2 FNYEAQ, per germline. Trimming left V 8 bases short and J 2 bases short, with 21 bases between. CDR3 region: CASLSRGRGKQETQYF. The CDR3 DNA reads as TGTGCCAGCCTAAGCAGAGGAAGGGGGAAACAAGAGACCCAGTACTTC. The whole variable domain, remainder taken from reference TRBV7-6 and TRBJ2-5, is GAGVSQSPRYKVTKRGQDVALRCDPISGHVSLYWYRQALGQGPEFLTYFNYEAQQDKSGLPNDRFSAERPEGSISTLTIQRTEQRDSAMYRCASLSRGRGKQETQYFGPGTRLLVL.

This clonotype was recorded many times. V usage is TRBV5-1 and J usage is TRBJ2-5; a possible D gene is TRBD2 (6 bases). The CDR3 covers 16 residues. The V gene lost 6 bases and the J gene lost 5 bases, with 23 bases spanning the gap. Germline V gene data show CDR1 as SGHRS and CDR2 as YFSETQ. The CDR3 spells CASTSGGEPATETQYF. The CDR3 DNA reads TGCGCCAGCACCTCCGGCGGGGAGCCGGCCACCGAGACCCAGTACTTC.

This clonotype was seen many times. The chain recombines TRBV27 with TRBJ1-2; D is unclear. CDR1 and CDR2 from the germline V gene are MNHEY and SMNVEV (reference sequence). V shed 4 bases and J shed 3 bases, with 12 bases lying between them. The CDR3 runs to 14 residues. Written as DNA, the CDR3 is TGTGCCAGCAGTTCCACCGTCCCCGACTATGGCTACACCTTC. It is translated as CASSSTVPDYGYTF.

The rearrangement joins TRBV20-1 to TRBJ2-3; 8 bases match TRBD1. The germline V gene has CDR1 DFQATT and CDR2 SNEGSKA (reference sequence). This CDR3 is 14 amino acids long. V dropped 4 bases and J dropped 3; count of bases not matched to a gene: 6. The CDR3 DNA reads as TGCAGTGCTACGGACAGGGAGAAAACAGATACGCAGTATTTT. This gives the protein CSATDREKTDTQYF.

This clonotype has just a few counts. The rearrangement links TRBV4-3 to TRBJ2-6; D gene ambiguous. CDR1 and CDR2 from the germline V gene are LGHNA and YSLEER. The germline V and J ends were trimmed by 2 bases and 2 bases, with 13 bases remaining between them. The CDR3 covers 17 residues. This CDR3 reads CASSQTREGAGANVLTF. CDR3 DNA sequence: TGCGCCAGCAGCCAAACCCGAGAAGGTGCTGGGGCCAACGTCCTGACTTTC.

About this clonotype itself: This may arise from a read error, as a much more abundant clone is one base away. The chain is built from TRBV7-2 and TRBJ2-3; possible D gene TRBD2, 5 bases. The CDR3 has 18 residues. Germline assignment: CDR1 SGHTA and CDR2 FQGNSA. The germline V and J ends were trimmed by 0 bases and 4 bases, with 20 bases remaining between them. CDR3 sequence reads: CASSLALASWALSDTQYF. Written as DNA, the CDR3 is TGTGCCAGCAGCTTAGCACTGGCTAGCTGGGCCCTCTCAGATACGCAGTATTTT.

This chain joins TRBV11-3 and TRBJ2-3; D remains unclear. Germline V gene lookup returns CDR1 SGHNT and CDR2 YENEEA. The V gene lost 6 bases and the J gene lost 0 bases, with 4 bases spanning the gap. The CDR3 has 12 residues. The CDR3 DNA reads as TGTGCCAGCAGTCAAAGCACAGATACGCAGTATTTT. Residues: CASSQSTDTQYF.